This T cell receptor beta chain was identified in a study of breast tumors, draining lymph nodes, adjacent tissues. Findings of the study overall: Findings are consistent with lymph node origin and intratumoral expansion of most tumor T cells.

Remarks on this clonotype: Its specificity is not known.

The ends lost 4 bases at V and 1 base at J; junction bases unmatched: 8. This CDR3 region has 18 residues. The germline V gene encodes CDR1 SGHTS and CDR2 YDEGEE. In TCRdb, the multiplex PCR reads were re-called with MiXCR into one record per CDR3 protein. Here the sample spans 45,000 to 60,000 distinct CDR3 sequences, approximately 22% being singletons. The material sequenced was breast tumor tissue. The J gene is TRBJ1-4, the V gene TRBV5-8, with 12 nucleotides matching TRBD1. The clonotype originates from a female donor with breast cancer. Some clones in this sample may be carry-over from other donors' samples. The CDR3 sequence: CASSTGTGGLITNEKLFF. Written as DNA, the CDR3 is TGTGCCAGCAGCACCGGGACAGGGGGCCTCATAACTAATGAAAAACTGTTTTTT.